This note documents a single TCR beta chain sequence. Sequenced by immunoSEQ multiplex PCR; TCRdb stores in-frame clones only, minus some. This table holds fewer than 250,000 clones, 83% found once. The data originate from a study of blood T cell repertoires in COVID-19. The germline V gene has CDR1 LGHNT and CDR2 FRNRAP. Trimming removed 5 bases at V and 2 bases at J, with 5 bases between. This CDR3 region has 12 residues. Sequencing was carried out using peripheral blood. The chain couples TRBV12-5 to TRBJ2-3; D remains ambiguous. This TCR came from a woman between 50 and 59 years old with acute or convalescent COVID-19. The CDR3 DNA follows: TGTGCTAGTGGTCCTACCACAGATACGCAGTATTTT. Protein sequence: CASGPTTDTQYF.